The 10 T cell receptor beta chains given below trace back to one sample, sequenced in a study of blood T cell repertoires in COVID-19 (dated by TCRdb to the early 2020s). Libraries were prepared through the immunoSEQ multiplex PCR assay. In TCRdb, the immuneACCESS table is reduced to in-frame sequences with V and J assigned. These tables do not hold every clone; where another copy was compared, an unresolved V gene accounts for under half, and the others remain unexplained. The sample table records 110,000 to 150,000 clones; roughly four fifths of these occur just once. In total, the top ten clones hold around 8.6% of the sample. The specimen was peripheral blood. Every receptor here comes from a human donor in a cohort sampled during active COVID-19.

The CDR3 bases are TGTGCCAGCAGTGCTCCTGGGAGGGATCAGCCCCAGCATTTT. It specifies CASSAPGRDQPQHF. This chain connects TRBV25-1 to TRBJ1-5; D call uncertain. The CDR3 covers 14 residues. CDR1 MGHDK and CDR2 SYGVNS come from the germline V gene. The V end was cut by 4 bases, the J end by 5 bases, with 12 bases between.

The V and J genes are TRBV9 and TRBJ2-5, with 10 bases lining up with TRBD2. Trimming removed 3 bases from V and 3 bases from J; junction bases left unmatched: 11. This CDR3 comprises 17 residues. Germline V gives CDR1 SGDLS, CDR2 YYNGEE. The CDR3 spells CASSANPPLAGEETQYF. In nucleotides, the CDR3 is TGTGCCAGCAGCGCGAACCCCCCCCTAGCGGGGGAAGAGACCCAGTACTTC.

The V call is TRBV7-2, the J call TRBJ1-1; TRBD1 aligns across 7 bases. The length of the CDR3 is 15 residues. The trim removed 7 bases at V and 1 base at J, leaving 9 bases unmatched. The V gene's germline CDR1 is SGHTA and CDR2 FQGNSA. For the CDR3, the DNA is TGTGCCAGCACGACAGGGTTGTTGTGGAACACTGAAGCTTTCTTT. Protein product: CASTTGLLWNTEAFF. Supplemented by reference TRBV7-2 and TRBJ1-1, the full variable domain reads GAGVSQSPSNKVTEKGKDVELRCDPISGHTALYWYRQSLGQGLEFLIYFQGNSAPDKSGLPSDRFSAERTGGSVSTLTIQRTQQEDSAVYLCASTTGLLWNTEAFFGQGTRLTVV.

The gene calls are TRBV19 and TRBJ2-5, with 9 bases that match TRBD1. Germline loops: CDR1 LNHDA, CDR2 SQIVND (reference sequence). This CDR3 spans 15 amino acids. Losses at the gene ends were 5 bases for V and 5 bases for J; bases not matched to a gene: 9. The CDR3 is CASSPGTGSGETQYF. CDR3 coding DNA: TGTGCCAGTAGTCCAGGGACAGGGTCAGGGGAGACCCAGTACTTC.

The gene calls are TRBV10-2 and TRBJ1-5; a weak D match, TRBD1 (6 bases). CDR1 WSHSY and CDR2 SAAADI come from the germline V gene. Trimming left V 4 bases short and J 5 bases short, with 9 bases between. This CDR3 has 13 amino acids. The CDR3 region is CASSVKGDQPQHF. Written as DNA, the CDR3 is TGCGCCAGCAGTGTGAAGGGGGATCAGCCCCAGCATTTT.

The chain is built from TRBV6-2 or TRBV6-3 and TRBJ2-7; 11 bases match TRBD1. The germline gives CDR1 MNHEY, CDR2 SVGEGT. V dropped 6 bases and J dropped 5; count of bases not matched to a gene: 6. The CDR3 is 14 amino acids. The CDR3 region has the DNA TGTGCCAGCAGCCCCCGGACAGGGGGCAACGAGCAGTACTTC. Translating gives CASSPRTGGNEQYF.

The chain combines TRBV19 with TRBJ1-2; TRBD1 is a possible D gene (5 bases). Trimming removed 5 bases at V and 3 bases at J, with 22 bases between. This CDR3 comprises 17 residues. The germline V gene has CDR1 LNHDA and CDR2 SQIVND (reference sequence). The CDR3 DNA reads TGTGCCAGTAGTCCCCAGATACGCGACAGAAAGTACTATGGCTACACCTTC. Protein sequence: CASSPQIRDRKYYGYTF.

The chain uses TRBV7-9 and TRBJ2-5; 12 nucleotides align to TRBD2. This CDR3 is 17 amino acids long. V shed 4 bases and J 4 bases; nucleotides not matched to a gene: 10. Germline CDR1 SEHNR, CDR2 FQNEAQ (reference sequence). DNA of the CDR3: TGTGCCAGCAGCTCCGGGGCTAGCGGGGGGGCCCCAGAGACCCAGTACTTC. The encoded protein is CASSSGASGGAPETQYF.

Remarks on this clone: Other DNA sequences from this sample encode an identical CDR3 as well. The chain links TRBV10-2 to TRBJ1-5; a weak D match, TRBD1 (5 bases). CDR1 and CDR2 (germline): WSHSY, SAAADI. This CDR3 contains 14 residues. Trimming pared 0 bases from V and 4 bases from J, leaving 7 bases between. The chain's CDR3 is CASSESGVNQPQHF. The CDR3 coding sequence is TGCGCCAGCAGTGAGTCAGGGGTGAATCAGCCCCAGCATTTT.

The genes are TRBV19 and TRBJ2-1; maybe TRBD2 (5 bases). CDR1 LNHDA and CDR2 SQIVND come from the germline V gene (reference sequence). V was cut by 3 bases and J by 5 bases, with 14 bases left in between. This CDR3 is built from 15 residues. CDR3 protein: CASSMVGLGNNEQFF. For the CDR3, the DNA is TGTGCCAGTAGTATGGTTGGACTGGGAAACAATGAGCAGTTCTTC.